The next 28 T cell receptor beta chains were all read from a single sample in a study of cytomegalovirus exposure and HLA in healthy donors. PCR amplification relied on 60 Vbeta primers (plus 13 Jbeta primers). The repertoire was sequenced with immunoSEQ multiplex PCR; TCRdb's copy has only in-frame clones and lacks some. The profile shows approximately 140,000 clones, around 67% of them singletons. The sequenced sample was PBMCs. These receptor sequences come from a woman aged 18-29 years in good health and CMV-seronegative.

The chain joins TRBV5-1 to TRBJ2-1; tentatively, D is TRBD2 (5 bases). The CDR3 is made up of 15 amino acids. The germline V and J ends were trimmed by 4 bases and 6 bases, with 17 bases remaining between them. Looked up from germline, CDR1 is SGHRS and CDR2 is YFSETQ. The CDR3 DNA reads as TGCGCCAGCAGCGTTGTGAGCGGACTGATCAATGAGCAGTTCTTC. Amino acid sequence: CASSVVSGLINEQFF.

The CDR3 sequence: CASSSIGTSGSFPYEQYV. Here the CDR3 DNA reads TGTGCCAGCAGCTCCATTGGGACTAGCGGATCATTTCCCTACGAGCAGTACGTC. The V gene is TRBV5-4, the J gene TRBJ2-7; TRBD2 aligns across 11 bases. J was trimmed by 2 bases and V by 3 bases; bases with no gene match: 13. Germline V CDR1 and CDR2: SGHNT, YYREEE (reference sequence). The CDR3 loop spans 18 amino acids.

The V gene is TRBV7-3, the J gene TRBJ1-5, with D possibly TRBD1 on 6 matching bases. The CDR3 totals 13 residues. Trimming stripped 5 bases from V and 12 bases from J, with 17 bases between. From germline, CDR1 is SGHTA and CDR2 FQGTGA. For the CDR3, the DNA is TGTGCCAGCAGCGAATCCGGGACAAGCAACCAGCATTTT. Its protein product is CASSESGTSNQHF.

The chain carries TRBV7-7 and TRBJ2-1, with 7 bases matching TRBD2. The CDR3 loop spans 15 amino acids. After removal of 2 bases from V and 2 bases from J, the junction contained 3 bases not matched to a gene. Germline CDR1 reads SSHAT; CDR2 reads FNYEAQ (reference sequence). In DNA, the CDR3 is TGTGCCAGCAGCTTAAGGCGGGAGCCCTACAATGAGCAGTTCTTC. Translating it yields CASSLRREPYNEQFF.

This chain joins TRBV7-2 and TRBJ1-5; TRBD1 matches 9 bases. J lost 7 bases, V lost 4 bases, and 2 bases had no gene match. The CDR3 length is 13 residues. Germline CDR1 and CDR2: SGHTA and FQGNSA. CDR3: CASSYRGQQPQHF. CDR3 in DNA: TGTGCCAGCAGCTACAGGGGGCAACAGCCCCAGCATTTT.

V and J are TRBV10-1 and TRBJ2-1; the match to TRBD2 covers 13 bases. Germline V gene lookup returns CDR1 WNHNN and CDR2 SYGVQD (reference sequence). The CDR3 is 17 amino acids. The V gene end was trimmed by 6 bases and the J gene end by 3 bases; junction bases not matched to a gene: 8. CDR3: CASRTPGLAGVYNEQFF. CDR3 nucleotide sequence: TGCGCCAGCAGGACTCCCGGACTAGCGGGAGTCTACAATGAGCAGTTCTTC.

The chain is built from TRBV6-5 and TRBJ2-6; a possible D gene is TRBD1 (5 bases). Trimming left V 6 bases short and J 0 bases short, with 6 bases between. Germline lookup yields CDR1 MNHEY and CDR2 SVGAGI. CDR3 length: 14 residues. CDR3 region: CASRQDSGANVLTF. CDR3 in DNA: TGTGCCAGCAGACAGGACTCTGGGGCCAACGTCCTGACTTTC.

This chain links TRBV27 with TRBJ1-1; a weak D match, TRBD1 (5 bases). The V gene's germline CDR1 is MNHEY and CDR2 SMNVEV (reference sequence). V gave up 2 bases and J gave up 4 bases, with 11 bases separating them. This CDR3 contains 14 residues. As DNA, the CDR3 is TGTGCCAGCAGTTTACATGGGGCCGGCACTGAAGCTTTCTTT. Amino acid sequence: CASSLHGAGTEAFF.

J is TRBJ2-2 and V is TRBV4-1; 8 nucleotides align to TRBD2. The germline V gene encodes CDR1 MGHRA and CDR2 YSYEKL. V lost 2 bases and J lost 3; bases outside the gene matches: 5. CDR3 size: 16 residues. The chain's CDR3 is CASSQWAGGYTGELFF. The CDR3 DNA reads TGCGCCAGCAGCCAATGGGCGGGGGGATACACCGGGGAGCTGTTTTTT.

In this sample, this clone turned up a few times. This rearrangement joins TRBV4-1 to TRBJ1-6; D ambiguous. Between the trimmed V and J ends, which lost 0 bases and 0 bases, there was a span of 6 bases. Looked up from germline, CDR1 is MGHRA and CDR2 is YSYEKL. The length of the CDR3 is 16 residues. CDR3 in amino acids: CASSQEDYSYNSPLHF. The CDR3, as DNA: TGCGCCAGCAGCCAAGAAGACTACTCCTATAATTCACCCCTCCACTTT.

The chain joins TRBV7-9 to TRBJ1-5; D is uncertain. V shed 4 bases and J shed 5 bases, with 6 bases lying between them. This CDR3 is built from 12 residues. The germline V gene encodes CDR1 SEHNR and CDR2 FQNEAQ (reference sequence). The CDR3 DNA follows: TGTGCCAGCAGCTATACTGATCAGCCCCAGCATTTT. As protein: CASSYTDQPQHF.

This clone was found a few times. V and J are TRBV5-4 and TRBJ2-5; 8 bases are shared with TRBD1. CDR3 length equals 15 residues. V lost 4 bases and J lost 3; bases outside the gene matches: 8. The germline V gene encodes CDR1 SGHNT and CDR2 YYREEE (reference sequence). As DNA, the CDR3 is TGTGCCAGCAGCCCTATATCGGACAGGGAAGAGACCCAGTACTTC. Its translation: CASSPISDREETQYF.

The chain uses TRBV10-3 and TRBJ1-2; D call uncertain. CDR1 and CDR2 from the germline V gene are ENHRY and SYGVKD. V was trimmed by 8 bases and J by 4 bases, leaving 17 bases between them. The CDR3 length is 14 residues. The CDR3 bases are TGTGCCATCTCAGGAGGGTCGGGGATCTATGGCTACACCTTC. This sequence encodes CAISGGSGIYGYTF.

The chain recombines TRBV29-1 with TRBJ2-2; 8 bases map to TRBD2. V lost 7 bases to trimming and J lost 5 bases; unmatched junction nucleotides: 12. CDR3 length: 15 amino acids. CDR1 is SQVTM and CDR2 is ANQGSEA in the germline V gene. The CDR3 is CSAQPGAGGTGELFF. The CDR3 coding sequence is TGCAGCGCCCAACCCGGGGCGGGGGGAACCGGGGAGCTGTTTTTT.

The J gene is TRBJ2-2, the V gene TRBV25-1; 8 positions match TRBD2. This CDR3 contains 16 residues. The ends lost 1 base at V and 6 bases at J; junction bases unmatched: 7. Germline loops: CDR1 MGHDK, CDR2 SYGVNS. CDR3 DNA: TGTGCCAGCAGTGAATCCTCGGGAGGGCCCTCCGGGGAGCTGTTTTTT. It is translated as CASSESSGGPSGELFF.

This chain links TRBV18 with TRBJ2-1; 10 bases fit TRBD1. Germline CDR1 is KGHSH and CDR2 is LQKENI. This CDR3 has 15 amino acids. Unmatched junction bases numbered 8, after V lost 6 bases and J lost 6 bases. The CDR3 loop is CASSPGGQGVNEQFF. CDR3 coding DNA: TGTGCCAGCTCCCCGGGCGGACAGGGGGTCAATGAGCAGTTCTTC.

The V and J genes are TRBV5-1 and TRBJ1-2, with 8 bases fitting TRBD1. The germline CDR1 and CDR2 sequences are SGHRS and YFSETQ. This CDR3 region has 17 residues. V lost 2 bases to trimming and J lost 2 bases; unmatched junction nucleotides: 11. As DNA, the CDR3 is TGCGCCAGCAGCTTAATGGCGCAGGGGGCTGGGAACTATGGCTACACCTTC. This translates into CASSLMAQGAGNYGYTF.

This clone was seen a single time. The chain joins TRBV5-6 to TRBJ2-1; no definite D call. CDR1 is SGHDT and CDR2 is YYEEEE in the germline V gene. V was trimmed by 1 base and J by 4 bases, leaving 12 bases between them. The CDR3 runs to 15 residues. CDR3 sequence (DNA): TGTGCCAGCAGCTTGCAAGGAGTAAGGTACAATGAGCAGTTCTTC. Translation: CASSLQGVRYNEQFF.

The J gene is TRBJ2-3, the V gene TRBV6-1; a possible D gene is TRBD2 (6 bases). In germline, CDR1 is MNHNS, CDR2 SASEGT. The length of the CDR3 is 12 residues. V was trimmed by 8 bases and J by 5 bases, leaving 11 bases between them. CDR3 residues: CASLVGGDTQYF. CDR3 sequence (DNA): TGTGCCAGCTTGGTGGGGGGAGATACGCAGTATTTT.

This chain joins TRBV6-1 and TRBJ2-7; D is ambiguous. In germline, CDR1 is MNHNS, CDR2 SASEGT. The V end lost 8 bases, the J end lost 2 bases, and 16 bases lay between the germline ends. The CDR3 length is 14 residues. CDR3: CASGFRSGAYEQYV. The CDR3, as DNA: TGTGCCAGCGGTTTTAGGTCTGGAGCCTACGAGCAGTACGTC.

The chain is built from TRBV2 and TRBJ1-5; 7 bases are a match to TRBD1. J lost 4 bases, V lost 6 bases, and 6 bases had no gene match. The CDR3 runs to 14 residues. CDR1 SNHLY and CDR2 FYNNEI come from the germline V gene. The CDR3 loop reads CASSQTGRNQPQHF. The DNA for the CDR3 is TGTGCCAGCAGCCAGACAGGGAGGAATCAGCCCCAGCATTTT.

This clone came up a few times. The chain links TRBV10-3 to TRBJ2-1; TRBD1 aligns across 7 bases. The trim removed 3 bases at V and 4 bases at J, leaving 9 bases unmatched. This CDR3 spans 16 amino acids. CDR1 is ENHRY and CDR2 is SYGVKD in the germline V gene. This chain's CDR3 is CAISDGAGGVYNEQFF. The DNA of the CDR3 is TGTGCCATCAGTGATGGGGCAGGGGGAGTGTACAATGAGCAGTTCTTC.

In its sample, this clone was seen a few times. The gene calls are TRBV19 and TRBJ2-1; perhaps TRBD1 as D (6 bases). This CDR3 is built from 14 residues. The germline V and J ends were trimmed by 1 base and 4 bases, with 8 bases remaining between them. The germline gives CDR1 LNHDA, CDR2 SQIVND (reference sequence). CDR3 nucleotides: TGTGCCAGTAGTATAGCAGGGGCTTACAATGAGCAGTTCTTC. It translates to CASSIAGAYNEQFF.

This clone was picked up a small number of times. V and J are TRBV7-2 and TRBJ2-5; maybe TRBD1 (5 bases). Germline V gene lookup returns CDR1 SGHTA and CDR2 FQGNSA. The CDR3 runs 12 residues. Trimming took off 7 bases at V and 13 bases at J, with 19 bases between the two ends. Here the CDR3 DNA reads TGTGCCAGCACCCTAGGGGCCGTTTCTCTGTACTTC. This gives the protein CASTLGAVSLYF.

This chain connects TRBV5-1 to TRBJ2-1, with TRBD1 identical over 8 bases. CDR1 is SGHRS and CDR2 is YFSETQ in the germline V gene. The CDR3 contains 13 residues. The junction had 9 bases not matched to a gene; V was cut back by 6 bases and J by 10 bases. CDR3 nucleotide sequence: TGCGCCAGCAACACCGACAGGGGAGACGAGCAGTTCTTC. Residues: CASNTDRGDEQFF. The full variable domain, in which reference TRBV5-1 and TRBJ2-1 provide the parts outside the CDR3, is KAGVTQTPRYLIKTRGQQVTLSCSPISGHRSVSWYQQTPGQGLQFLFEYFSETQRNKGNFPGRFSGRQFSNSRSEMNVSTLELGDSALYLCASNTDRGDEQFFGPGTRLTVL.

The rearrangement links TRBV5-1 to TRBJ1-4, with TRBD1 identical over 7 bases. This CDR3 spans 15 amino acids. In germline, CDR1 is SGHRS, CDR2 YFSETQ. The V segment lost 4 bases and the J segment 5 bases; nucleotides outside the gene matches: 8. CDR3 amino acids: CASSQSGTANEKLFF. The CDR3 coding sequence is TGCGCCAGCAGCCAATCCGGGACAGCGAATGAAAAACTGTTTTTT.

The chain joins TRBV2 to TRBJ2-7, with D possibly being TRBD1 (6 bases). Germline V lookup: CDR1 SNHLY, CDR2 FYNNEI. With 6 bases removed from V and 2 bases from J, the gap between germline ends came to 20 bases. CDR3 length equals 16 residues. CDR3 sequence reads: CASRELGAPTTYEQYV. The CDR3, as DNA: TGTGCCAGCAGGGAGTTGGGGGCCCCAACCACCTACGAGCAGTACGTC.

The chain uses TRBV7-6 and TRBJ1-4; TRBD1 matches at 7 bases. CDR1 and CDR2 from the germline V gene are SGHVS and FNYEAQ. Trimming removed 0 bases from V and 6 bases from J; junction bases left unmatched: 7. This CDR3 is 16 amino acids long. The CDR3 protein is CASSLAIQGGDEKLFF. The CDR3 nucleotides read TGTGCCAGCAGCTTAGCGATCCAGGGGGGTGATGAAAAACTGTTTTTT.